The 22 T cell receptor beta chains below come from one sample, sequenced in a study of cytomegalovirus exposure and HLA in healthy donors. The PCR made use of 60 Vbeta and 13 Jbeta primers. Data came from immunoSEQ multiplex PCR; TCRdb stores just in-frame clones and leaves some out. This repertoire comprises 75,000 to 95,000 clones; its ten largest clones make up 5% to 6.5%. Sample: PBMCs. The receptors here all came from a girl aged 5-17 years in good health and CMV-seropositive.

V is TRBV4-1 and J is TRBJ1-1, with D unresolved. V shed 4 bases and J shed 3 bases, with 9 bases lying between them. There are 13 residues in the CDR3. Germline V gene sequence: CDR1 MGHRA, CDR2 YSYEKL. The CDR3 bases are TGCGCCAGCAGCCTCTCCGGAGACACTGAAGCTTTCTTT. Protein: CASSLSGDTEAFF.

This chain connects TRBV5-1 to TRBJ1-1, with TRBD1 as a possible D gene (5 bases). The germline V gene encodes CDR1 SGHRS and CDR2 YFSETQ. With 4 bases removed from V and 5 bases from J, the gap between germline ends came to 6 bases. The CDR3 spans 11 residues. CDR3 in amino acids: CASSQGTEAFF. The CDR3 DNA reads TGCGCCAGCAGCCAGGGAACTGAAGCTTTCTTT.

V and J are TRBV27 and TRBJ2-5, with a tentative D call TRBD2 (6 bases). Germline CDR1 reads MNHEY; CDR2 reads SMNVEV (reference sequence). This CDR3 spans 15 amino acids. Trimming took off 3 bases at V and 1 base at J, with 12 bases between the two ends. The CDR3 bases are TGTGCCAGCAGTTTTGGGTACGGGAGCCAAGAGACCCAGTACTTC. This gives the protein CASSFGYGSQETQYF.

V is TRBV7-9 and J is TRBJ2-7, with 9 bases matching TRBD2. The CDR3 has 12 amino acids. Trimming at V came to 3 bases and at J to 6 bases, leaving 0 bases not matched to a gene. The V gene's germline CDR1 is SEHNR and CDR2 FQNEAQ (reference sequence). CDR3 sequence reads: CASSFSGGEQYV. CDR3 nucleotides: TGTGCCAGCAGCTTTAGCGGGGGCGAGCAGTACGTC.

The V call is TRBV2, the J call TRBJ2-7; 7 bases align to TRBD1. The CDR3 contains 14 residues. CDR1 is SNHLY and CDR2 is FYNNEI in the germline V gene. The ends lost 4 bases at V and 2 bases at J; junction bases unmatched: 5. CDR3 sequence: CASSVNRGTYEQYF. CDR3 nucleotides: TGTGCCAGCAGTGTAAACAGGGGAACCTACGAGCAGTACTTC.

The V gene is TRBV30, the J gene TRBJ1-4; 10 nucleotides agree with TRBD1. The CDR3 spans 15 residues. The trim removed 5 bases at V and 2 bases at J, leaving 5 bases unmatched. The germline V gene encodes CDR1 GTSNPN and CDR2 SVGIG (reference sequence). As DNA, the CDR3 is TGTGCCTGGGACGGACAGGGGGGTACTAATGAAAAACTGTTTTTT. Translating it yields CAWDGQGGTNEKLFF.

The gene calls are TRBV5-1 and TRBJ2-3, with D perhaps TRBD2 (5 bases). There are 16 residues in the CDR3. Germline CDR1 and CDR2: SGHRS and YFSETQ. V lost 0 bases, J lost 0 bases, and 11 bases lay in between. The CDR3 protein is CASSLGGGLSTDTQYF. CDR3 nucleotides: TGCGCCAGCAGCTTGGGAGGAGGCCTAAGCACAGATACGCAGTATTTT.

The chain is built from TRBV5-5 and TRBJ2-7; D remains ambiguous. The V end was cut by 3 bases, the J end by 2 bases, with 9 bases between. Germline V gene sequence: CDR1 SGHKS, CDR2 YYEKEE (reference sequence). The CDR3 is 13 amino acids. The CDR3, as DNA: TGTGCCAGCAGCTCGTTGCAGGCCTACGAGCAGTACTTC. Its protein is CASSSLQAYEQYF.

V gene TRBV29-1 combines with J gene TRBJ2-5; 9 bases are shared with TRBD2. V was clipped by 6 bases and J by 4 bases; unmatched bases: 6. The germline V gene encodes CDR1 SQVTM and CDR2 ANQGSEA. The CDR3 has 13 amino acids. CDR3 bases: TGCAGCGTCGGGACTAGCATAGGAGAGACCCAGTACTTC. As protein: CSVGTSIGETQYF.

The chain has TRBV29-1 and TRBJ2-1; TRBD2 agrees at 9 bases. The CDR3 runs 16 residues. The germline gives CDR1 SQVTM, CDR2 ANQGSEA. The V segment lost 5 bases and the J segment 9 bases; nucleotides outside the gene matches: 17. The CDR3 coding sequence is TGCAGCGTTCGCCGAACGACCGGGACTAGCTCCATTGAGCAGTTCTTC. This gives the protein CSVRRTTGTSSIEQFF.

The genes are TRBV9 and TRBJ1-4, with D possibly being TRBD1 (6 bases). CDR1 SGDLS and CDR2 YYNGEE come from the germline V gene. Trimming pared 1 base from V and 7 bases from J, leaving 14 bases between. The CDR3 sequence is 15 residues long. Here the CDR3 DNA reads TGTGCCAGCAGCGTATCTACAGGGTCTGGTGAAAAACTGTTTTTT. Amino acid sequence: CASSVSTGSGEKLFF.

This chain uses TRBV19 with TRBJ1-1, with TRBD1 matching over 7 bases. CDR1 and CDR2 from the germline V gene are LNHDA and SQIVND (reference sequence). This CDR3 region has 13 residues. The V and J ends lost 1 base and 6 bases, in that order; junction bases with no gene match: 2. The CDR3 sequence: CASSIGRGAEAFF. In DNA form, the CDR3 reads TGTGCCAGTAGTATAGGCAGGGGGGCTGAAGCTTTCTTT.

The chain employs TRBV5-1 and TRBJ2-7; TRBD1 matches at 11 bases. This CDR3 region has 13 residues. J lost 4 bases, V lost 4 bases, and 1 base had no gene match. Germline V gene lookup returns CDR1 SGHRS and CDR2 YFSETQ. This CDR3 reads CASSRDRGYEQYF. CDR3 sequence (DNA): TGCGCCAGCAGCCGGGACAGGGGGTACGAGCAGTACTTC.

This chain links TRBV18 with TRBJ1-5; the D gene is possibly TRBD1 (6 bases). V lost 3 bases and J lost 7, with 19 bases in between. CDR1 is KGHSH, CDR2 LQKENI, per germline. CDR3 size: 16 residues. CDR3 nucleotides: TGTGCCAGCTCACCCCAAGCAACAGGGATGGTACAGCCCCAGCATTTT. As protein: CASSPQATGMVQPQHF.

The V call is TRBV19, the J call TRBJ2-1, with a weak D call TRBD2 (5 bases). The CDR3 is 15 amino acids. Germline V gene data show CDR1 as LNHDA and CDR2 as SQIVND (reference sequence). The germline V and J ends were trimmed by 3 bases and 9 bases, with 18 bases remaining between them. The CDR3: CASSIVGMGSGEQFF. The CDR3 bases are TGTGCCAGTAGTATTGTCGGTATGGGGAGTGGTGAGCAGTTCTTC.

The chain recombines TRBV5-6 with TRBJ1-3, with TRBD1 matching 8 bases. CDR3 length: 15 residues. CDR1 is SGHDT, CDR2 YYEEEE, per germline. V lost 3 bases and J lost 0; bases outside the gene matches: 2. The CDR3 here is CASSSGQGSGNTIYF. The CDR3 nucleotides are TGTGCCAGCAGCTCTGGACAGGGCTCTGGAAACACCATATATTTT.

V and J are TRBV2 and TRBJ1-1; D unresolved. Between the trimmed V and J ends, which lost 6 bases and 1 base, there was a span of 6 bases. CDR1 and CDR2 (germline): SNHLY, FYNNEI. CDR3 length: 12 residues. This CDR3 is CASRFRNTEAFF. For the CDR3, the DNA is TGTGCCAGCAGGTTTCGGAACACTGAAGCTTTCTTT.

The V call is TRBV5-5, the J call TRBJ2-7; TRBD2 agrees at 9 bases. CDR1 SGHKS and CDR2 YYEKEE come from the germline V gene (reference sequence). The V and J ends lost 1 base and 5 bases, in that order; junction bases with no gene match: 16. This CDR3 has 18 amino acids. CDR3 nucleotide sequence: TGTGCCAGCAGCTTGAACCCAGGGGCTAGCGGGGTTCTCGACGAGCAGTACTTC. It encodes CASSLNPGASGVLDEQYF.

V gene TRBV18 combines with J gene TRBJ2-5; tentatively, D is TRBD2 (5 bases). V was trimmed by 4 bases and J by 4 bases, leaving 10 bases between them. Germline V gene sequence: CDR1 KGHSH, CDR2 LQKENI. This CDR3 is built from 13 residues. CDR3 protein: CASSQGDGETQYF. The DNA of the CDR3 is TGTGCCAGCTCACAGGGAGATGGAGAGACCCAGTACTTC. Full variable domain (rest looked up from reference TRBV18 and TRBJ2-5): NAGVMQNPRHLVRRRGQEARLRCSPMKGHSHVYWYRQLPEEGLKFMVYLQKENIIDESGMPKERFSAEFPKEGPSILRIQQVVRGDSAAYFCASSQGDGETQYFGPGTRLLVL.

The chain has TRBV25-1 and TRBJ2-5; possibly TRBD1 for D (6 bases). This CDR3 is built from 13 residues. Germline V gene lookup returns CDR1 MGHDK and CDR2 SYGVNS. V was clipped by 5 bases and J by 10 bases, with 17 bases between them. The CDR3, as DNA: TGTGCCAGCAGTTCTAGACAGGAGAGGAACCAGTACTTC. Encoded protein: CASSSRQERNQYF.

This rearrangement joins TRBV6-1 to TRBJ1-2, with a tentative D call TRBD1 (6 bases). The length of the CDR3 is 12 residues. Trimming removed 4 bases from V and 7 bases from J, with 10 bases in between. CDR1 and CDR2 (germline): MNHNS, SASEGT. The CDR3 sequence: CASSAGGFGYTF. CDR3 coding DNA: TGTGCCAGCAGTGCGGGGGGCTTTGGCTACACCTTC.

This chain joins TRBV10-1 and TRBJ1-5, with 8 bases aligning to TRBD1. In germline, CDR1 is WNHNN, CDR2 SYGVQD (reference sequence). With V trimmed by 10 bases and J by 2 bases, 19 bases remained unmatched. This CDR3 has 18 amino acids. The CDR3 protein is CATLEVQGALRGNQPQHF. The CDR3 DNA reads TGCGCCACTCTCGAAGTCCAGGGGGCCCTTCGGGGCAATCAGCCCCAGCATTTT.